This T cell receptor beta chain originates from a study of cytomegalovirus exposure and HLA in healthy donors (dated by TCRdb to 2016 to 2017). Background on the whole study: According to an earlier analysis of several hundred of the donors, about 190 million T cells yielded over 90 million unique TCR beta sequences and roughly 280 Gb of sequence data. The number of typed donors differed by locus: about 620-640 for A, B, C, DRB1 and DQB1; 500 to 550 for DQA1; 606 for DPA1; and around 490 for DPB1. An early release that covered some 640 HLA-typed donors contained about 300 gigabases of sequencing data and around 85 million unique TCR sequences. The later analysis used no new phenotypic data to find candidate immune exposures, relying instead on TCR beta sequences and their occurrence across donors. The study profiled the T cell repertoires of 500 to 800 subjects by immunosequencing and related them to cytomegalovirus serostatus. A later genetic analysis took genome-wide SNP genotypes for 398 of the 666 donors and used that subset as a discovery cohort. To predict cytomegalovirus infection status, the study combined high-throughput TCR immunosequencing, statistical association of individual TCRs with disease status, and machine learning. Donor age, sex, ethnicity and CMV serostatus were compiled alongside the repertoire data. Besides the first cohort of 500 to 700 subjects, a separate validation cohort made up of 95 to 150 different subjects was used. Every discovery cohort repertoire had been produced on one sequencing platform. Roughly 5 DR-DQ haplotypes were handled as single units for association and clustering, since linkage in the cohort was strong. The study aimed to test whether cataloging public T cell receptors could reveal signatures of past pathogen exposure. Across approximately 420 genotyped donors of the cohort, an average of approximately 200,000 unique TCR beta nucleotide sequences per donor were sequenced, and around 20% of those sequences were non-productive. Among the roughly 400 genotyped donors, 81% belonged to the genetic ancestry cluster associated with self-reported Caucasian donors. In an earlier analysis of roughly 540 of the donors, high-throughput TCR beta sequencing was used to judge whether each TCR beta V gene segment behaved as functional or pseudogenic. To study patterns of TCR occurrence, a later analysis re-analyzed previously published TCR beta repertoires from around 700 donors and added high-resolution HLA genotyping. Class I and class II HLA loci were covered by the typing at four-digit resolution.

The library was built by means of the immunoSEQ multiplex PCR assay. A mixture of 60 forward primers for TCR Vbeta segments and 13 reverse primers for TCR Jbeta segments was used in the multiplex PCR. The CDR3 region of rearranged TCR beta genes was amplified from genomic DNA by a multiplex PCR assay. Amplified TCR beta libraries were sequenced as 87-base-pair reads on the Illumina HiSeq System. The paper's data handling went like this. Across the 670 or so repertoires, a later analysis counted tens of millions of unique TCR beta chains, 8.5 million to 12 million of which were shared by at least two donors. Raw reads were error-corrected and collapsed into unique sequences with a nearest-neighbor algorithm that merged closely related sequences to remove PCR and sequencing errors. V, D and J gene segments were assigned by aligning CDR3 sequences to IMGT reference sequences. Each retained sequence needed at least a six-nucleotide match to both a V gene segment and a J gene segment. Rearrangements were classified as productive when the CDR3 lacked stop codons and remained in frame with V and J, and all other rearrangements were classified as non-productive. CDR3 was defined by IMGT convention, running from the second conserved V-encoded cysteine to the conserved J-encoded phenylalanine. Sequences without an unambiguous match to a single V gene segment were excluded from the earlier analysis of 587 of the donors. In an earlier analysis of approximately 560 of the donors, a V segment was called functional when productive rearrangements were above 56.7%, and segregating when the standard deviation between donors exceeded 5%. A statistical classification framework was built to diagnose cytomegalovirus status from the catalog of TCR beta chain sequences. In a later analysis, TCR nucleotide sequences were compared against IMGT/GENE-DB human TR gene sequences so that V and J genes could be assigned. In a later analysis, CDR3 sequences and most-parsimonious VDJ recombination scenarios were assigned using the TCRdist pipeline. In a later analysis, each TCR beta chain was defined by its CDR3 amino acid sequence together with its V-gene family, and reads lacking a unique V-gene family were excluded. In a later analysis, around 650 highly shared, low-generation-probability nucleotide sequences were removed to address suspected cross-contamination and a sequencing artifact. In a later analysis, a clonal expansion index for each public chain was calculated from normalized within-repertoire ranks of inferred template counts. In a later analysis, generation probabilities were computed with a VDJ recombination model fitted to out-of-frame rearrangements, and the resulting probabilities were checked against IGoR. A later analysis scored TCR-TCR, TCR-HLA and TCR-CMV co-occurrence with hypergeometric tests, applying a repertoire-size bias correction to TCR pairs. In a later analysis, false discovery rates were estimated by permuting HLA or CMV assignments 20 times. In a later analysis, co-occurring TCRs were grouped using DBSCAN, with TCRdist sequence similarity added in when clustering inside HLA-allele-positive subsets. Co-occurrence clustering excluded repertoires with fewer than 30,000 or more than 120,000 public chains, plus five with anomalous nucleotide sharing. Held by TCRdb, this immuneACCESS table contains in-frame sequences only and omits some clones. Under half of the omission traces to an unresolved V gene where checked; the cause of the rest is unknown. That table furnishes V, J and clone size, whereas the DNA furnished D and trimming. The sample includes around 150,000 clones, with less than 80% observed a single time. The ten largest clones add up to 6.5% of the sample.

With regard to this clone: The antigen it recognizes is unknown. Per-base qualities were not stored, and no clone one base away is much larger.

General study outcomes and caveats: A further reported finding was that TCR beta sequences accurately predicted the HLA-A and HLA-B alleles for most subjects in the first cohort. Presence/absence analyses assumed roughly uniform sequencing depth across donors, an assumption that may not hold. In the study, around 160 TCR beta chains were listed as associated with cytomegalovirus. HLA typing was unavailable for some donors at each locus, so association tests used only the typed subset. Specific HLA alleles were associated with some 15,000 TCR beta sequences at a false discovery rate of 0.05 in a later analysis. When HLA alleles, especially DR and DQ, strongly co-occurred, attributing TCR associations to individual alleles was difficult. A later analysis found that HLA-associated TCR beta chains were more clonally expanded and had lower generation probabilities than equally common non-associated chains. In an earlier analysis of approximately 600 of the donors, most TCR beta V segments were observed in productive rearrangements about 87% or about 30% of the time, broadly matching IMGT annotations. According to a later analysis, parvovirus B19, influenza, CMV and Epstein-Barr virus appeared linked to several top co-occurrence clusters. Cytomegalovirus status was reported to be diagnosed by the classifier with high specificity and sensitivity in both the original and validation cohorts. In a later analysis, TCR association rates were found to vary across HLA loci, with the most associated TCRs seen for DRB1 alleles and the fewest for HLA-C alleles. According to a later analysis, most CMV-associated TCR beta chains appeared to be HLA-restricted, and the HLA associations seemed to be driven largely by CMV exposure. Only TCR beta chains were sequenced in this cohort, and the absence of alpha or paired-chain data limited detectable features. A few of the identified cytomegalovirus-associated TCR beta chains were confirmed in vitro to be specific for cytomegalovirus antigens. The only immune exposure information available for the cohort was CMV serostatus. Because counts were too low, roughly 17 rarely observed V segments, including chromosome 9 orphons, were left out of the earlier analysis of a few hundred of the donors. An association between a missense DCLRE1C variant and V-gene and J-gene trimming of TCR beta chains was found in a later genetic analysis and replicated in an independent cohort. While some public TCRs were present in many individuals, most TCR sequences turned up only very rarely across donors. Linkage disequilibrium might explain the correlated functional status among segregating V segments, but an unknown experimental factor could not be excluded. The authors suggested that the approach could potentially be generalized to other disease states and immunological phenotypes. A later genetic analysis reported fewer N-insertions in productive TCRs among donors in an Asian-associated ancestry cluster than the roughly 640-donor mean. A cluster of highly shared sequence variants was judged likely to represent a technical artifact of the sequencing pipeline. Some IMGT-functional V segments, including TRBV6-2 and TRBV6-3, could not be told apart with the 87-base-pair reads, so those segments were excluded.

In total, over 600 healthy bone marrow donors made up the cohort. At the time of sampling, all cohort members were nominally healthy, though unrecorded immune exposures were likely present. The donor tested CMV seropositive and was one of the 289 seropositive cohort members. A peripheral blood sample was collected from each donor, and TCR beta sequencing was performed on peripheral blood mononuclear cells. Genomic DNA extraction from the blood cell samples was performed with the Qiagen DNeasy Blood Extraction Kit. For CDR1 and CDR2, the germline V gene (reference sequence) lists LNHDA and SQIVND. V is cut by 2 bases and J by 10 bases, and the space between the germline ends is 8 bases. The CDR3 goes from the cysteine to the phenylalanine over 11 residues. The CDR3 DNA has 33 bases and is translated from base 1.

Sequencing was performed on PBMCs. This sequence uses TRBV19 and TRBJ1-1, with TRBD1 perhaps the D gene, on 5 matching bases. The receptor was derived from a man aged 35-49 years in good health and CMV-seropositive. The bases read TGTGCCAGTAGTATAACAGGCATAGCTTTCTTT. This sequence encodes CASSITGIAFF.